A single sample gave rise to the 27 T cell receptor beta chains below, sequenced in a study of blood T cell repertoires in COVID-19. Data came from immunoSEQ multiplex PCR; TCRdb stores just in-frame clones and leaves some out. Of approximately 85,000 clones in the sample, about nine tenths were seen once. Material for sequencing was peripheral blood. These TCRs come from a man aged 50-60 years with active or convalescent COVID-19.

The chain employs TRBV30 and TRBJ2-7; 10 bases line up with TRBD1. The CDR3 covers 15 residues. Germline V gene sequence: CDR1 GTSNPN, CDR2 SVGIG (reference sequence). With 4 bases clipped from V and 0 bases from J, the junction kept 6 bases outside the gene matches. The CDR3 DNA sequence: TGTGCCTGGACTCCGGACAGGGGGAGCTCCTACGAGCAGTACTTC. It codes for CAWTPDRGSSYEQYF.

This chain joins TRBV3-1 (or the pseudogene TRBV3-2) and TRBJ1-1; D is unresolved. V was trimmed by 4 bases and J by 3 bases, leaving 12 bases between them. CDR1 is LGHDT and CDR2 is YNNKEL in the germline V gene (reference sequence). The CDR3 covers 14 residues. Here the CDR3 reads CASSPLSGYTEAFF. CDR3 DNA sequence: TGTGCCAGCAGCCCCCTTTCTGGCTACACTGAAGCTTTCTTT.

Here the CDR3 DNA reads TGTGCTAGTGGACTACAGGGAAGTGGCTATGGCTACACCTTC. Residues: CASGLQGSGYGYTF. This chain links TRBV12-5 with TRBJ1-2, with D possibly being TRBD1 (6 bases). CDR3 length equals 14 residues. Trimming took off 6 bases at V and 4 bases at J, with 15 bases between the two ends. From germline, CDR1 is LGHNT and CDR2 FRNRAP.

This clone was counted between two and nine times. Here the CDR3 reads CASSQDTGTSGIPYEQYF. The CDR3 DNA sequence: TGTGCCAGCAGCCAAGATACGGGGACTAGCGGAATCCCCTACGAGCAGTACTTC. The rearrangement uses TRBV3-1 (or the pseudogene TRBV3-2) and TRBJ2-7; 11 positions agree with TRBD2. The V gene's germline CDR1 is LGHDT and CDR2 YNNKEL (reference sequence). J gave up 2 bases and V 0 bases, and 9 bases lay outside the gene matches. The CDR3 consists of 18 residues.

The chain uses TRBV29-1 and TRBJ1-2, with 8 bases aligning to TRBD1. There are 13 residues in the CDR3. The trim removed 4 bases at V and 5 bases at J, leaving 6 bases unmatched. Germline V gene lookup returns CDR1 SQVTM and CDR2 ANQGSEA. The CDR3 bases are TGCAGCGTTGGCGGACAGGGTCCATATGGCTACACCTTC. As protein: CSVGGQGPYGYTF.

The genes are TRBV5-4 and TRBJ2-1; 7 positions match TRBD2. The CDR3 has 15 residues. The junction had 7 bases not matched to a gene; V was cut back by 0 bases and J by 7 bases. Germline-derived CDR1 and CDR2 are SGHNT and YYREEE (reference sequence). The CDR3 region is CASSLGSGAGNEQFF. CDR3 DNA: TGTGCCAGCAGCTTGGGTAGCGGAGCGGGGAATGAGCAGTTCTTC.

The J gene is TRBJ2-1, the V gene TRBV11-2; 8 nucleotides agree with TRBD1. V gave up 5 bases and J gave up 5 bases; unmatched junction bases: 2. This CDR3 spans 13 amino acids. Germline-derived CDR1 and CDR2 are SGHAT and FQNNGV. The CDR3 bases are TGTGCCAGCAGCCCGGACAGGGACAATGAGCAGTTCTTC. Amino acid sequence: CASSPDRDNEQFF.

The V call is TRBV25-1, the J call TRBJ2-5; TRBD1 aligns across 7 bases. The J segment lost 5 bases and the V segment lost 6 bases, leaving 9 bases of the junction unmatched. Germline CDR1 and CDR2: MGHDK and SYGVNS. This CDR3 region has 14 residues. Here the CDR3 DNA reads TGTGCCAGCAGCACGACAGGGCCTCCCGAGACCCAGTACTTC. Residues: CASSTTGPPETQYF.

The chain combines TRBV7-8 with TRBJ2-1; TRBD2 matches 8 bases. CDR1 is SGHVS, CDR2 FQNEAQ, per germline. The CDR3 runs 14 residues. Trimming removed 1 base from V and 5 bases from J; junction bases left unmatched: 1. CDR3 sequence (DNA): TGTGCCAGCAGCTTAGTAGCGGGAAACAATGAGCAGTTCTTC. It codes for CASSLVAGNNEQFF.

This chain joins TRBV6-1 and TRBJ2-1; D not resolved. Germline values: CDR1 MNHNS, CDR2 SASEGT. The CDR3 spans 11 residues. Trimming removed 2 bases at V and 10 bases at J, with 6 bases between. CDR3 protein: CASSEFREQFF. The DNA for the CDR3 is TGTGCCAGCAGTGAATTCAGGGAGCAGTTCTTC.

This clone showed up just a few times. V and J are TRBV5-4 and TRBJ2-2; 8 bases agree with TRBD1. J was trimmed by 4 bases and V by 9 bases; bases with no gene match: 8. Germline loops: CDR1 SGHNT, CDR2 YYREEE (reference sequence). This CDR3 spans 14 amino acids. The CDR3 nucleotides read TGTGCCACCCGGGACAGGACTGGCACCGGGGAGCTGTTTTTT. It specifies CATRDRTGTGELFF.

The chain uses TRBV19 and TRBJ2-2; 11 positions match TRBD2. With V trimmed by 6 bases and J by 3 bases, 3 bases remained unmatched. The CDR3 consists of 15 residues. The germline CDR1 and CDR2 sequences are LNHDA and SQIVND (reference sequence). In nucleotides, the CDR3 is TGTGCCAGTAGCGGTAGCGGGGGGGACACCGGGGAGCTGTTTTTT. This sequence encodes CASSGSGGDTGELFF.

The chain is built from TRBV5-6 and TRBJ2-3, with a tentative D call TRBD2 (6 bases). The V gene's germline CDR1 is SGHDT and CDR2 YYEEEE. The V end lost 1 base, the J end lost 2 bases, and 11 bases lay between the germline ends. CDR3 length equals 15 residues. The CDR3 DNA reads as TGTGCCAGCAGCTTGTTACTAGCCACCACAGATACGCAGTATTTT. This sequence encodes CASSLLLATTDTQYF.

The rearrangement links TRBV14 to TRBJ2-1; 7 nucleotides line up with TRBD2. CDR1 is SGHDN, CDR2 FVKESK, per germline. The CDR3 extends over 17 amino acids. J gave up 0 bases and V 4 bases, and 9 bases lay outside the gene matches. DNA for the CDR3: TGTGCCAGCAGCCGACCTAGGGGAGGGTTCTCCTACAATGAGCAGTTCTTC. Its protein product is CASSRPRGGFSYNEQFF. The full variable domain, with the rest looked up from reference TRBV14 and TRBJ2-1, is EAGVTQFPSHSVIEKGQTVTLRCDPISGHDNLYWYRRVMGKEIKFLLHFVKESKQDESGMPNNRFLAERTGGTYSTLKVQPAELEDSGVYFCASSRPRGGFSYNEQFFGPGTRLTVL.

The V gene is TRBV11-2, the J gene TRBJ2-7; possibly TRBD1 for D (5 bases). Germline V CDR1 and CDR2: SGHAT, FQNNGV. Between the trimmed V and J ends, which lost 3 bases and 3 bases, there was a span of 12 bases. CDR3 length: 14 amino acids. The CDR3 DNA reads as TGTGCCAGCAGCTTCTTTGGGGCGTTCTACGAGCAGTACTTC. Its translation is CASSFFGAFYEQYF.

The chain uses TRBV19 and TRBJ1-6; D ambiguous. Between the trimmed V and J ends, which lost 6 bases and 7 bases, there was a span of 7 bases. The CDR3 is 12 residues long. CDR1 and CDR2 (germline): LNHDA, SQIVND (reference sequence). The CDR3 DNA reads TGTGCCAGTAGGTCGCGGAATTCACCCCTCCACTTT. This sequence encodes CASRSRNSPLHF.

CDR3 bases: TGCGCCAGCACTCAACAGGGTGTATTCGCTGAAGCTTTCTTT. It is translated as CASTQQGVFAEAFF. The chain carries TRBV5-1 and TRBJ1-1, with D perhaps matching TRBD1 (6 bases). This CDR3 contains 14 residues. The germline CDR1 and CDR2 sequences are SGHRS and YFSETQ. The V end lost 6 bases, the J end lost 6 bases, and 18 bases lay between the germline ends.

This sequence joins TRBV7-9 and TRBJ2-7, with 13 bases identical to TRBD2. The CDR3 runs to 16 residues. Trimming removed 1 base from V and 3 bases from J; junction bases left unmatched: 3. CDR1 and CDR2 from the germline V gene are SEHNR and FQNEAQ (reference sequence). The CDR3 loop reads CASSLEGTSGIYEQYF. In DNA, the CDR3 is TGTGCCAGCAGCTTAGAGGGGACTAGCGGGATCTACGAGCAGTACTTC.

V and J are TRBV19 and TRBJ1-2, with D maybe TRBD1 (6 bases). CDR1 and CDR2 (germline): LNHDA, SQIVND (reference sequence). V lost 8 bases, J lost 4 bases, and 26 bases lay in between. The CDR3 contains 17 residues. The CDR3 sequence: CASSDKQGGVGGYGYTF. For the CDR3, the DNA is TGTGCCAGTTCGGATAAACAGGGTGGGGTTGGCGGCTATGGCTACACCTTC.

The gene calls are TRBV11-3 and TRBJ2-1, with TRBD2 matching over 9 bases. Trimming took 3 bases from V and 7 from J; bases not matched to a gene: 7. The CDR3 loop spans 15 amino acids. Per the germline V gene, CDR1 is SGHNT and CDR2 is YENEEA. This chain's CDR3 is CASSFNGLASNEQFF. The CDR3 nucleotides are TGTGCCAGCAGCTTCAACGGACTAGCGTCGAATGAGCAGTTCTTC. Looking up the rest from reference TRBV11-3 and TRBJ2-1 gives the full variable domain: EAGVVQSPRYKIIEKKQPVAFWCNPISGHNTLYWYLQNLGQGPELLIRYENEEAVDDSQLPKDRFSAERLKGVDSTLKIQPAELGDSAVYLCASSFNGLASNEQFFGPGTRLTVL.

J is TRBJ1-2 and V is TRBV20-1; D unclear. The CDR3 totals 11 residues. Germline V gene sequence: CDR1 DFQATT, CDR2 SNEGSKA (reference sequence). The germline V and J ends were trimmed by 3 bases and 4 bases, with 6 bases remaining between them. CDR3 sequence: CSASHSYGYTF. CDR3 nucleotides: TGCAGTGCTAGCCACAGCTATGGCTACACCTTC.

The rearrangement joins TRBV2 to TRBJ2-6, with 8 bases fitting TRBD1. Looked up from germline, CDR1 is SNHLY and CDR2 is FYNNEI. This CDR3 contains 16 residues. Germline trimming cut 4 bases from V and 2 bases from J; bases unmatched to any gene: 4. CDR3: CASSADRGPGANVLTF. Written as DNA, the CDR3 is TGTGCCAGCAGTGCAGACAGGGGTCCTGGGGCCAACGTCCTGACTTTC.

A few counts support this clone. The rearrangement joins TRBV5-4 to TRBJ2-7; 11 bases line up with TRBD2. V lost 4 bases, J lost 6 bases, and 12 bases stayed unmatched. This CDR3 is built from 16 residues. Germline V gene sequence: CDR1 SGHNT, CDR2 YYREEE (reference sequence). CDR3 region: CASSPGPLAGGSEQYF. In DNA form, the CDR3 reads TGTGCCAGCAGCCCCGGCCCTCTAGCGGGGGGCTCCGAGCAGTACTTC.

The rearrangement links TRBV2 to TRBJ2-1; 7 positions match TRBD2. CDR3 size: 14 residues. Germline assignment: CDR1 SNHLY and CDR2 FYNNEI. After removal of 10 bases from V and 2 bases from J, the junction contained 8 bases not matched to a gene. CDR3 region: CAITRDYTYNEQFF. The CDR3 nucleotides are TGTGCCATTACGAGGGACTACACCTACAATGAGCAGTTCTTC. Together with reference TRBV2 and TRBJ2-1, the CDR3 gives the full variable domain: EPEVTQTPSHQVTQMGQEVILRCVPISNHLYFYWYRQILGQKVEFLVSFYNNEISEKSEIFDDQFSVERPDGSNFTLKIRSTKLEDSAMYFCAITRDYTYNEQFFGPGTRLTVL.

The chain uses TRBV5-4 and TRBJ2-1, with TRBD1 as a possible D gene (6 bases). The CDR3 runs 15 residues. Per the germline V gene, CDR1 is SGHNT and CDR2 is YYREEE (reference sequence). V gave up 3 bases and J gave up 4 bases, with 14 bases separating them. The CDR3 reads CASSSERQVYNEQFF. The CDR3 DNA sequence: TGTGCCAGCAGCTCTGAAAGACAGGTTTACAATGAGCAGTTCTTC.

The chain employs TRBV6-2 or TRBV6-3 and TRBJ1-6; unclear D gene. CDR1 and CDR2 from the germline V gene are MNHEY and SVGEGT. V lost 2 bases and J 9 bases, leaving 8 bases between the germline ends. This CDR3 region has 13 residues. The chain's CDR3 is CASSYIRSSPLHF. DNA for the CDR3: TGTGCCAGCAGTTACATACGGAGTTCACCCCTCCACTTT.

The V gene is TRBV28, the J gene TRBJ1-6; 7 bases match TRBD1. V dropped 6 bases and J dropped 6; count of bases not matched to a gene: 5. The germline V gene encodes CDR1 MDHEN and CDR2 SYDVKM. CDR3 size: 14 residues. CDR3 nucleotide sequence: TGTGCCAGCAGAATAGACAGGGCTAATTCACCCCTCCACTTT. Amino acid sequence: CASRIDRANSPLHF.